This T cell receptor (beta chain) was observed in a study of naive and memory T cell subsets. Broader study findings: TCR transcript changes with activation or differentiation may affect this RNA method.

Trimming removed 11 bases at V and 3 bases at J, with 17 bases between. Germline V gene sequence: CDR1 SGHTA, CDR2 FQGNSA. The length of the CDR3 is 14 residues. Ligated cDNA underwent four rounds of PCR with nested alpha and beta constant region primers and SP2. MiXCR, run by TCRdb on the 5' RACE reads, gives a single entry per CDR3 protein. Among more than 50,000 distinct CDR3 sequences, roughly 6.7% were seen once, and the ten largest hold 8.5% to 10%. This clonotype turned up a few times. What it binds is unknown. The library had UMIs added by 3' ligation of an oligonucleotide to TCR cDNA. Whole-blood samples were approximately 2.6 ml of peripheral blood from healthy adult volunteers.

The sequence came from a male donor in good health. The gene calls are TRBV7-2 and TRBJ2-1; D possibly uses TRBD1 or TRBD2 (5 bases each). The CDR3 is CASRHRTVYNEQFF. CDR3 nucleotides: TGTGCCTCCCGGCACAGGACTGTCTACAATGAGCAGTTCTTC.